The present T cell receptor beta chain was sequenced within a study of response to subunit inactivated influenza vaccine. This CDR3 is built from 16 residues. Germline lookup yields CDR1 DFQATT and CDR2 SNEGSKA (reference sequence). TCRdb passed the RT-PCR reads through MiXCR, listing each CDR3 protein once. Altogether about 500,000 distinct CDR3 sequences are present, approximately 17% being singletons, with the ten largest covering around 3%. About this clonotype itself: Its antigen remains unknown. The junction departs from germline at one end; a sequencing error may be responsible.

Study observations and caveats: The authors proposed limited new T cell recruitment per seasonal influenza vaccination.

The V call is TRBV20-1, the J call TRBJ2-2, with TRBD2 matching 7 bases. The clonotype originates from a man aged 50 to 69 who received an inactivated influenza vaccine. The sequences come from CD4+ T cells sorted from PBMCs, collected less than 30 months after vaccination. The CDR3 here is CSARVFGTSDTGELFF. The CDR3 bases are TGCAGTGCTAGAGTATTCGGAACTAGCGACACTGGGGAGCTGTTTTTT.